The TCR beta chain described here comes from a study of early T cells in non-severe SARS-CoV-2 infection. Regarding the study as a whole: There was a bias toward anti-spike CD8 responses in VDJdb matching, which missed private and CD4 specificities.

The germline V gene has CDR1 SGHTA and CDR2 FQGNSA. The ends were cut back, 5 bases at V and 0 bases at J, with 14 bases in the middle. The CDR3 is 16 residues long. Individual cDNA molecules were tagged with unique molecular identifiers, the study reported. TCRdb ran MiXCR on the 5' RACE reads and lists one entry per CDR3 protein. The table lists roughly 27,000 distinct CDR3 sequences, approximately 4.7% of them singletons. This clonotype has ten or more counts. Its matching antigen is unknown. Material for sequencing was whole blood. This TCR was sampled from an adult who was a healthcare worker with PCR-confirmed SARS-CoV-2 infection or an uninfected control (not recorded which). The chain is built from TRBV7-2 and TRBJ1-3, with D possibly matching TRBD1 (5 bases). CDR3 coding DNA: TGTGCCAGCAGCCCTCCAGGGCGGATCTCTGGAAACACCATATATTTT. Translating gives CASSPPGRISGNTIYF.